The 22 T cell receptor beta chains reported below all come from one sample, sequenced in a study of spatial heterogeneity in lung cancer. TCRdb redid the calling of the 5' RACE reads with MiXCR, one entry per CDR3 protein. There are under 75,000 distinct CDR3 sequences in the sample; about 14% occur only once, and roughly 7% lies in the top ten. The time point: sample taken at primary tumor resection. Material for sequencing was whole RNA from tumor, nontumor lung or frozen PBMC, left unsorted. The sequencing here drew on PBMCs, taken at surgery. The receptors stem from a male donor with early-stage non-small cell lung cancer.

The chain recombines TRBV27 with TRBJ2-1; D unclear. Germline CDR1 and CDR2: MNHEY and SMNVEV (reference sequence). Deletions cut 0 bases from V and 9 bases from J, with 12 bases between. The CDR3 loop spans 14 amino acids. The CDR3 is CASSLSGEWGEQFF. The CDR3 nucleotides read TGTGCCAGCAGTTTATCTGGGGAATGGGGTGAGCAGTTCTTC.

The chain employs TRBV20-1 and TRBJ2-1; 11 bases are shared with TRBD2. V shed 4 bases and J 2 bases; nucleotides not matched to a gene: 4. This CDR3 contains 15 residues. CDR1 and CDR2 (germline): DFQATT, SNEGSKA (reference sequence). This chain's CDR3 is CSATLAGGAYNEQFF. In nucleotides, the CDR3 is TGCAGTGCTACCCTAGCGGGAGGAGCCTACAATGAGCAGTTCTTC.

The V gene is TRBV24-1, the J gene TRBJ1-5; 9 bases match TRBD1. The CDR3 has 16 amino acids. V trimming: 2 bases; J trimming: 5 bases; junction bases outside the gene matches: 6. Looked up from germline, CDR1 is KGHDR and CDR2 is SFDVKD. The CDR3 bases are TGTGCCACCAGTGATTCCGGGACAGGGTACCATCAGCCCCAGCATTTT. Amino acid sequence: CATSDSGTGYHQPQHF.

This clonotype was seen a handful of times. The V gene is TRBV27, the J gene TRBJ2-7; D gene unclear. CDR3 length: 13 amino acids. The germline CDR1 and CDR2 sequences are MNHEY and SMNVEV (reference sequence). The V end was cut by 5 bases, the J end by 4 bases, with 12 bases between. CDR3 amino acids: CASSHAPSYEQYF. In DNA, the CDR3 is TGTGCCAGCAGTCACGCCCCTAGTTACGAGCAGTACTTC.

The gene calls are TRBV30 and TRBJ2-5; D might be TRBD2 (6 bases). This CDR3 contains 14 residues. V was cut by 5 bases and J by 10 bases, with 23 bases left in between. CDR1 GTSNPN and CDR2 SVGIG come from the germline V gene (reference sequence). The CDR3 coding sequence is TGTGCCTGGGCAAATACAGCGGGCAGGCGAGGCCAGTACTTC. It encodes CAWANTAGRRGQYF. The full variable domain, its missing parts supplied by reference TRBV30 and TRBJ2-5, is SQTIHQWPATLVQPVGSPLSLECTVEGTSNPNLYWYRQAAGRGLQLLFYSVGIGQISSEVPQNLSASRPQDRQFILSSKKLLLSDSGFYLCAWANTAGRRGQYFGPGTRLLVL.

In its sample, this clonotype was seen once. This likely comes from a read error, as the CDR3 has no conserved phenylalanine or tryptophan at its end. V usage is TRBV2 and J usage is TRBJ2-1, with 9 bases fitting TRBD2. The CDR3 has 15 amino acids. V lost 6 bases and J lost 4; bases outside the gene matches: 7. Germline V gene sequence: CDR1 SNHLY, CDR2 FYNNEI. The CDR3 spells CASRETSGVYNEQFL. As DNA, the CDR3 is TGTGCCAGCAGAGAGACTAGCGGAGTGTACAATGAGCAGTTCCTC.

This clonotype was detected only a few times. The CDR3 nucleotides read TGTGCCAGCAGTGAAATCCCCGGAACTCAGCCCCAGCATTTT. It yields the protein CASSEIPGTQPQHF. J is TRBJ1-5 and V is TRBV2; D unclear. V lost 2 bases and J 6 bases, leaving 11 bases between the germline ends. CDR3 length: 14 amino acids. CDR1 and CDR2 (germline): SNHLY, FYNNEI.

V gene TRBV12-3 or TRBV12-4 combines with J gene TRBJ2-1; D uncertain. Trimming shortened V by 3 bases and J by 7 bases, and 10 bases separated the two germline ends. The CDR3 runs to 13 residues. The CDR3 coding sequence is TGTGCCAGCAGTTTTGCAGTCGGGAATGAGCAGTTCTTC. Encoded protein: CASSFAVGNEQFF.

This clonotype appeared a few times. The CDR3 here is CASSSTRGQGRSPLHF. CDR3 nucleotide sequence: TGTGCCAGCAGTTCCACCCGAGGGCAGGGCCGATCACCCCTCCACTTT. The chain links TRBV28 to TRBJ1-6, with a possible D match to TRBD1 (5 bases). The CDR3 extends over 16 amino acids. Per germline, CDR1 MDHEN and CDR2 SYDVKM. The V end was cut by 4 bases, the J end by 10 bases, with 20 bases between.

This clonotype has at least ten counts. The J gene is TRBJ1-3, the V gene TRBV18, with a tentative D call TRBD1 (5 bases). Germline CDR1 reads KGHSH; CDR2 reads LQKENI. The V and J ends lost 0 bases and 4 bases respectively, with 16 bases between them. The CDR3 is 17 residues long. Here the CDR3 reads CASSPPPGQGTGNTIYF. The CDR3 nucleotides read TGTGCCAGCTCACCACCTCCAGGGCAGGGAACCGGAAACACCATATATTTT.

The rearrangement links TRBV18 to TRBJ2-3; 9 positions agree with TRBD2. With V trimmed by 4 bases and J by 2 bases, 4 bases remained unmatched. This CDR3 spans 15 amino acids. Per germline, CDR1 KGHSH and CDR2 LQKENI. In nucleotides, the CDR3 is TGTGCCAGCTCACTTGCGGGAGGGATCACAGATACGCAGTATTTT. This sequence encodes CASSLAGGITDTQYF.

This clonotype was found a few times. The chain has TRBV6-6 and TRBJ2-7; D gene uncertain. Per germline, CDR1 MNHNY and CDR2 SVGAGI (reference sequence). The CDR3 runs to 14 residues. Trimming removed 4 bases from V and 5 bases from J, with 15 bases in between. CDR3 DNA sequence: TGTGCCAGCAGTTTAAGCGAGCGCCCCGACGAGCAGTACTTC. Translating gives CASSLSERPDEQYF.

The gene calls are TRBV11-2 and TRBJ1-2; D unresolved. V was clipped by 7 bases and J by 0 bases, with 18 bases between them. Germline assignment: CDR1 SGHAT and CDR2 FQNNGV. This CDR3 contains 16 residues. CDR3 DNA sequence: TGTGCCAGCACCCTCGGGAGAACCGGGTCTAACTATGGCTACACCTTC. Protein product: CASTLGRTGSNYGYTF.

This clonotype was detected only a few times. Here the CDR3 DNA reads TGTGCCAGCAGTCCCCGACTCTCTGGGGCCAACGTCCTGACTTTC. Its translation is CASSPRLSGANVLTF. The chain links TRBV12-3 or TRBV12-4 to TRBJ2-6; D not resolved. The CDR3 is 15 amino acids. Trimming left V 5 bases short and J 0 bases short, with 8 bases between.

The J gene is TRBJ1-1, the V gene TRBV15; D unresolved. Germline V gene lookup returns CDR1 LNHNV and CDR2 YYDKDF (reference sequence). V was shortened by 2 bases and J by 1 base, with 14 bases between the two germline ends. This CDR3 region has 16 residues. CDR3 DNA: TGTGCCACCAGCAGATCCTACGGACGGCGGAACACTGAAGCTTTCTTT. This translates into CATSRSYGRRNTEAFF.

This clonotype came up many times. V usage is TRBV6-2 or TRBV6-3 and J usage is TRBJ2-2; no firm D call. Germline CDR1 and CDR2: MNHEY and SVGEGT. V lost 2 bases to trimming and J lost 6 bases, with 4 bases between them. The CDR3 length is 12 residues. The chain's CDR3 is CASSYRPGELFF. CDR3 bases: TGTGCCAGCAGTTACAGGCCCGGGGAGCTGTTTTTT.

The chain combines TRBV7-8 with TRBJ1-4; D is perhaps TRBD1 (5 bases). The V and J ends lost 1 base and 4 bases respectively, with 7 bases between them. The CDR3 consists of 14 residues. The germline gives CDR1 SGHVS, CDR2 FQNEAQ. The CDR3 region is CASSLVGDNEKLFF. The CDR3, as DNA: TGTGCCAGCAGCTTAGTGGGGGATAATGAAAAACTGTTTTTT.

The chain recombines TRBV30 with TRBJ2-3; TRBD1 matches 10 bases. V lost 6 bases to trimming and J lost 5 bases; unmatched junction nucleotides: 14. The CDR3 covers 16 residues. Germline assignment: CDR1 GTSNPN and CDR2 SVGIG (reference sequence). CDR3 loop: CACRPWGTGVRDTQYF. The CDR3 DNA follows: TGTGCCTGTCGACCCTGGGGGACAGGGGTCAGAGATACGCAGTATTTT.

This clonotype was seen more than once but under ten times. The chain uses TRBV7-2 and TRBJ2-1; 7 bases are a match to TRBD1. This CDR3 spans 15 amino acids. V trimming: 2 bases; J trimming: 4 bases; junction bases outside the gene matches: 5. From germline, CDR1 is SGHTA and CDR2 FQGNSA. The CDR3 region has the DNA TGTGCCAGCAGCTTACGACAGGGAGCATACAATGAGCAGTTCTTC. This translates into CASSLRQGAYNEQFF.

The chain uses TRBV5-4 and TRBJ1-5, with TRBD1 matching 7 bases. Germline CDR1 is SGHNT and CDR2 is YYREEE (reference sequence). The CDR3 has 13 residues. V was pared by 4 bases and J by 4 bases, with 2 bases of the junction left unmatched. CDR3 nucleotide sequence: TGTGCCAGCAGCAACAGGGGTAATCAGCCCCAGCATTTT. Its protein product is CASSNRGNQPQHF.

There are a few counts of this clonotype. The rearrangement joins TRBV15 to TRBJ2-1; D is uncertain. The germline V gene encodes CDR1 LNHNV and CDR2 YYDKDF (reference sequence). V lost 3 bases and J 10 bases, leaving 19 bases between the germline ends. The CDR3 spans 15 residues. The CDR3 DNA is TGTGCCACCAGCAGTGAATTCGGCAATTCTTGGGAGCAGTTCTTC. It specifies CATSSEFGNSWEQFF.

In this sample, this clonotype turned up many times. V is TRBV29-1 and J is TRBJ2-5; D remains ambiguous. CDR3 length: 12 residues. Trimming took off 6 bases at V and 0 bases at J, with 8 bases between the two ends. In germline, CDR1 is SQVTM, CDR2 ANQGSEA. This CDR3 is CSVEQYQETQYF. Written as DNA, the CDR3 is TGCAGCGTCGAACAGTACCAAGAGACCCAGTACTTC.